The 25 T cell receptor beta chains listed next were all sequenced from one sample in a study of blood T cells in healthy people across ages. A second PCR of 7 to 11 cycles used a sample-barcoded 5' primer and a J-beta primer mix. TCRdb recomputed calls from the 5' RACE reads with MiXCR, one row per CDR3 protein. The sample carries about 1.4 million distinct CDR3 sequences, 55% to 75% recorded once. The specimen was blood. The receptor source for this set is a young man in good health.

This clonotype was detected only once. V gene TRBV27 combines with J gene TRBJ1-2; 10 nucleotides match TRBD1. J was trimmed by 8 bases and V by 5 bases; bases with no gene match: 5. Germline CDR1 is MNHEY and CDR2 is SMNVEV (reference sequence). CDR3 length: 13 amino acids. CDR3 coding DNA: TGTGCCAGCAGTGTGGGACAGGGGAAAGGCTACACCTTC. This translates into CASSVGQGKGYTF.

The chain links TRBV4-3 to TRBJ2-7; D call uncertain. Germline V gene data show CDR1 as LGHNA and CDR2 as YSLEER. This CDR3 region has 15 residues. Trimming left V 1 base short and J 4 bases short, with 14 bases between. The CDR3 is CASSQGLGLGYEQYF. The CDR3, as DNA: TGCGCCAGCAGCCAAGGATTAGGGTTGGGATACGAGCAGTACTTC.

In the case of this clonotype: The junction shows a germline mismatch at one end, possibly a read error. The rearrangement links TRBV20-1 to TRBJ2-5; D unclear. TRBJ2-7 explains the end of the DNA better; the J call may be wrong. CDR1 DFQATT and CDR2 SNEGSKA come from the germline V gene (reference sequence). CDR3 length: 13 amino acids. The CDR3 region has the DNA TGCAATGCTAGAGATCCCCCCGGCGACGAGCAGTACTTC. It codes for CNARDPPGDEQYF.

This clonotype was seen more than once but under ten times. The rearrangement links TRBV27 to TRBJ1-4; TRBD1 matches 8 bases. The germline gives CDR1 MNHEY, CDR2 SMNVEV (reference sequence). The CDR3 has 13 amino acids. With 5 bases clipped from V and 8 bases from J, the junction kept 4 bases outside the gene matches. CDR3 bases: TGTGCCAGCAGTGGACAGGGCCGGGAAAAACTGTTTTTT. This translates into CASSGQGREKLFF.

The chain is built from TRBV28 and TRBJ2-1; D may correspond to TRBD1 or TRBD2 (5 bases each). Trimming cost V 6 bases and J 3 bases, with 15 bases left between them. The CDR3 totals 15 residues. Germline loops: CDR1 MDHEN, CDR2 SYDVKM. The CDR3 here is CASRTPGTDYNEQFF. The CDR3 DNA is TGTGCCAGCAGGACCCCCGGGACGGACTACAATGAGCAGTTCTTC.

This rearrangement joins TRBV6-1 to TRBJ2-3, with a weak D call TRBD2 (5 bases). With 6 bases removed from V and 0 bases from J, the gap between germline ends came to 10 bases. There are 14 residues in the CDR3. CDR1 is MNHNS and CDR2 is SASEGT in the germline V gene. CDR3 residues: CASRGAVSTDTQYF. Here the CDR3 DNA reads TGTGCCAGCAGAGGAGCGGTTAGCACAGATACGCAGTATTTT.

Comment on this clonotype: Relative to the germline gene, one junction end is altered; a read error may explain this. The chain recombines TRBV2 with TRBJ1-4; D is undetermined. The CDR3 loop spans 15 amino acids. Germline CDR1 SNHLY, CDR2 FYNNEI. The CDR3 nucleotides are TGCGCCAGCAGTGGAATACAGCGGACTAATGAAAAACTGTTTTTT. Residues: CASSGIQRTNEKLFF.

This clonotype has only one observation. The rearrangement links TRBV6-1 to TRBJ1-4, with D unclear. CDR1 is MNHNS, CDR2 SASEGT, per germline. Trimming took 4 bases from V and 0 from J, leaving 9 bases between them. The length of the CDR3 is 15 residues. The CDR3 DNA follows: TGTGCCAGCAGTGCCCGGGGAGCAACTAATGAAAAACTGTTTTTT. Amino acids: CASSARGATNEKLFF.

The rearrangement joins TRBV27 to TRBJ1-1; the match to TRBD1 covers 12 bases. Trimming cost V 6 bases and J 5 bases; bases outside gene matches: 4. This CDR3 has 14 amino acids. Germline V gene data show CDR1 as MNHEY and CDR2 as SMNVEV (reference sequence). Here the CDR3 DNA reads TGTGCCAGCAGCGGGACAGGGGGCGCAACTGAAGCTTTCTTT. This gives the protein CASSGTGGATEAFF.

This rearrangement joins TRBV29-1 to TRBJ2-1, with 9 bases aligning to TRBD1. This CDR3 has 15 amino acids. The ends lost 6 bases at V and 7 bases at J; junction bases unmatched: 13. Germline loops: CDR1 SQVTM, CDR2 ANQGSEA. Written as DNA, the CDR3 is TGCAGCGTCCACCTACCGGGACAGGGCAGGAATGAGCAGTTCTTC. Protein product: CSVHLPGQGRNEQFF.

This clonotype has more than one count but fewer than ten. The V and J genes are TRBV28 and TRBJ2-1, with TRBD2 matching 8 bases. In germline, CDR1 is MDHEN, CDR2 SYDVKM. V lost 10 bases, J lost 4 bases, and 9 bases stayed unmatched. The CDR3 loop spans 14 amino acids. The CDR3 loop is CAIQSGGPYNEQFF. CDR3 bases: TGTGCCATCCAGAGCGGGGGACCTTACAATGAGCAGTTCTTC.

The genes are TRBV27 and TRBJ1-1; D is unresolved. Looked up from germline, CDR1 is MNHEY and CDR2 is SMNVEV (reference sequence). The V end was cut by 0 bases, the J end by 3 bases, with 11 bases between. The CDR3 is made up of 15 amino acids. For the CDR3, the DNA is TGTGCCAGCAGTTTATCTCCGGGGAGTTACACTGAAGCTTTCTTT. It translates to CASSLSPGSYTEAFF.

The chain carries TRBV25-1 and TRBJ2-5; tentatively, D is TRBD1 or TRBD2 (5 bases each). The CDR3 runs to 13 residues. From germline, CDR1 is MGHDK and CDR2 SYGVNS. Trimming removed 1 base from V and 13 bases from J, with 16 bases in between. CDR3 coding DNA: TGTGCCAGCAGTGAATGGGGGTTAGCCGCCGGGTACTTC. Encoded protein: CASSEWGLAAGYF.

The chain joins TRBV7-9 to TRBJ2-1; 9 bases match TRBD2. Germline V gene sequence: CDR1 SEHNR, CDR2 FQNEAQ (reference sequence). CDR3 length: 14 residues. Germline trimming cut 0 bases from V and 8 bases from J; bases unmatched to any gene: 2. The CDR3 loop is CASSLAREGDEQFF. CDR3 DNA: TGTGCCAGCAGCTTAGCGCGGGAGGGGGATGAGCAGTTCTTC. The whole variable domain, filled in from reference TRBV7-9 and TRBJ2-1, reads DTGVSQNPRHKITKRGQNVTFRCDPISEHNRLYWYRQTLGQGPEFLTYFQNEAQLEKSRLLSDRFSAERPKGSFSTLEIQRTEQGDSAMYLCASSLAREGDEQFFGPGTRLTVL.

This clonotype was seen repeatedly, ten times or more. The chain is built from TRBV7-9 and TRBJ2-3; no firm D call. Germline-derived CDR1 and CDR2 are SEHNR and FQNEAQ (reference sequence). CDR3 length equals 13 residues. V was trimmed by 5 bases and J by 2 bases, leaving 8 bases between them. CDR3 DNA sequence: TGTGCCAGCAGCCCTCGGACCACAGATACGCAGTATTTT. Translation gives CASSPRTTDTQYF.

This clonotype was seen a single time. The rearrangement uses TRBV4-1 and TRBJ2-6; D could derive from TRBD1 or TRBD2 (6 bases each). The CDR3 has 16 residues. CDR1 is MGHRA, CDR2 YSYEKL, per germline. Trimming took off 1 base at V and 0 bases at J, with 7 bases between the two ends. CDR3 in amino acids: CASSQGGASGANVLTF. In DNA, the CDR3 is TGCGCCAGCAGCCAAGGGGGGGCCTCTGGGGCCAACGTCCTGACTTTC.

The chain carries TRBV3-1 and TRBJ1-1, with D maybe TRBD1 (6 bases). Deletions cut 0 bases from V and 7 bases from J, with 27 bases between. Germline lookup yields CDR1 LGHDT and CDR2 YNNKEL (reference sequence). CDR3 length: 19 amino acids. The CDR3 DNA reads TGTGCCAGCAGCCAAGATGGGGGCTTGCTCCCACTAAAAACGTTTGAAGCTTTCTTT. Translated, it gives CASSQDGGLLPLKTFEAFF.

The chain couples TRBV29-1 to TRBJ2-3, with a tentative D call TRBD1 (6 bases). V lost 5 bases and J lost 0, with 9 bases in between. Looked up from germline, CDR1 is SQVTM and CDR2 is ANQGSEA. The CDR3 length is 13 residues. The CDR3 nucleotides read TGCAGCGTTACGACAGGAAGCACAGATACGCAGTATTTT. Protein sequence: CSVTTGSTDTQYF.

As concerns this clonotype: The junction does not match germline at one end; this may be a read error. The rearrangement joins TRBV4-2 to TRBJ2-5; D not certain. In germline, CDR1 is LGHNA, CDR2 YNFKEQ. The CDR3 length is 14 residues. This CDR3 is CASSQEASQEAQYF. CDR3 DNA sequence: TGTGCCAGCAGCCAAGAGGCCTCACAAGAGGCCCAGTACTTC.

This clonotype turned up a few times. V and J are TRBV7-9 and TRBJ2-5; TRBD1 or TRBD2 may be the D gene (5 bases each). V was trimmed by 3 bases and J by 5 bases, leaving 19 bases between them. The CDR3 consists of 16 residues. Germline V gives CDR1 SEHNR, CDR2 FQNEAQ (reference sequence). CDR3 nucleotides: TGTGCCAGCAGCTTCATCCAGACAGTTCGAGGGGAGACCCAGTACTTC. It is translated as CASSFIQTVRGETQYF.

The table lists this clonotype with a count of one. This sequence joins TRBV14 and TRBJ1-6; D gene ambiguous. With 0 bases removed from V and 2 bases from J, the gap between germline ends came to 8 bases. Germline V lookup: CDR1 SGHDN, CDR2 FVKESK. The CDR3 consists of 16 residues. In nucleotides, the CDR3 is TGTGCCAGCAGCCAAGAGACAATTACCTATAATTCACCCCTCCACTTT. This gives the protein CASSQETITYNSPLHF. The variable domain in full, completed from reference TRBV14 and TRBJ1-6, reads EAGVTQFPSHSVIEKGQTVTLRCDPISGHDNLYWYRRVMGKEIKFLLHFVKESKQDESGMPNNRFLAERTGGTYSTLKVQPAELEDSGVYFCASSQETITYNSPLHFGNGTRLTVT.

The chain recombines TRBV5-4 with TRBJ2-1, with D possibly TRBD2 on 6 matching bases. The CDR3 is made up of 12 amino acids. The germline gives CDR1 SGHNT, CDR2 YYREEE (reference sequence). The V gene lost 5 bases and the J gene lost 14 bases, with 17 bases spanning the gap. The CDR3 DNA sequence: TGTGCCAGCAGTGGGGACTCCAAGGTGGAGTTCTTC. Translated, it gives CASSGDSKVEFF.

The chain employs TRBV20-1 and TRBJ2-7; D remains unclear. The CDR3 contains 13 residues. Germline V gives CDR1 DFQATT, CDR2 SNEGSKA (reference sequence). The V and J ends lost 0 bases and 2 bases respectively, with 8 bases between them. CDR3 DNA: TGCAGTGCTAGAGAGAGCGTCCCCTACGAGCAGTACTTC. This gives the protein CSARESVPYEQYF.

The rearrangement joins TRBV7-8 to TRBJ1-2, with 7 bases fitting TRBD1. V lost 4 bases and J lost 6; bases outside the gene matches: 8. The CDR3 covers 14 residues. CDR1 and CDR2 from the germline V gene are SGHVS and FQNEAQ. The CDR3 is CASSSKTGVDGYTF. CDR3 nucleotides: TGTGCCAGCAGCTCGAAAACAGGGGTTGATGGCTACACCTTC. Combining the CDR3 with reference TRBV7-8 and TRBJ1-2 gives the whole variable domain GAGVSQSPRYKVAKRGQDVALRCDPISGHVSLFWYQQALGQGPEFLTYFQNEAQLDKSGLPSDRFFAERPEGSVSTLKIQRTQQEDSAVYLCASSSKTGVDGYTFGSGTRLTVV.

The chain recombines TRBV4-1 with TRBJ1-2; D gene ambiguous. The ends were cut back, 1 base at V and 3 bases at J, with 12 bases in the middle. The germline CDR1 and CDR2 sequences are MGHRA and YSYEKL. The CDR3 has 15 residues. The CDR3 DNA reads as TGCGCCAGCAGCCAAGGCCATGGCACCTACTATGGCTACACCTTC. Encoded protein: CASSQGHGTYYGYTF.